The rows below give T cell receptor beta chains drawn from one sample of a study of HIV-infected patients and healthy controls. One entry per CDR3 protein, called by TCRdb with MiXCR from the 5' RACE reads. Of approximately 25,000 distinct CDR3 sequences in the sample, roughly 7.9% were seen once. Sequenced: blood. The receptors here all came from an adult in good health. Each CDR3 is given with its conserved first and last residue. Part of the rows lack a size; the others show once, few, many or a class for expanded clones.

TRBJ2-3 - TRBV27 15 CAISPTGILSDTQYF
TRBJ1-5 many TRBV7-2 17 CASSRWTGDFSNQPQHF
TRBJ2-3 few TRBV3-1 16 CASSQVWGQGEDTQYF
TRBJ2-2 few TRBV12-3/TRBV12-4 16 CASSFHGWGNTGELFF
TRBJ1-1 many TRBV7-2 14 CASSLRDSNTEAFF
TRBJ2-7 many TRBV29-1 13 CSVEKGQGYEQYF
TRBJ2-2 many TRBV10-3 14 CAIKGTGNTGELFF
TRBJ2-3 few TRBV25-1 13 CASDEGTTDTQYF
TRBJ2-5 many TRBV6-5 18 CASSYSQPGATPVKTQYF
TRBJ2-1 - TRBV6-4 15 CASSDGERGGGEQFF
TRBJ1-6 many TRBV9 19 CASSVGDSALLSYNSPLHF
TRBJ2-7 many TRBV20-1 15 CSARQRTQYSYEQYF
TRBJ1-3 medium-sized TRBV7-9 14 CASSLAGTGNTIYF
TRBJ1-1 many TRBV20-1 13 CSARDLVNTEAFF
TRBJ2-7 many TRBV30 15 CAWSKPGGTGREQYF
TRBJ2-1 many TRBV25-1 15 CASSELTGNRNEQFF
TRBJ1-1 many TRBV4-3 14 CASSQVLRNTEAFF
TRBJ2-5 many TRBV27 16 CASSLSVGSPPKTQYF
TRBJ2-1 many TRBV7-9 15 CASSRQGAGGNEQFF
TRBJ1-1 once TRBV4-3 15 CASTFEAGAGTEAFF
TRBJ2-5 many TRBV11-2 17 CASSLEPAGGRSGTQYF
TRBJ1-1 many TRBV12-3/TRBV12-4 14 CASSLTGVNTEAFF
TRBJ1-3 many TRBV28 18 CASSLSARGRRSGNTIYF
TRBJ2-3 many TRBV10-3 15 CAISASPPEPDTQYF
TRBJ1-1 many TRBV30 15 CAWSSGDVTGLEAFF
TRBJ1-1 many TRBV15 16 CATSSFLGALNTEAFF
TRBJ2-5 many TRBV7-3 15 CASSLTSGGAETQYF
TRBJ1-5 many TRBV7-2 15 CASSSIVGGNQPQHF
TRBJ1-1 many TRBV6-2/TRBV6-3 13 CASLTGGYTEAFF
TRBJ2-2 - TRBV27 14 CASSPAGGTGELFF
TRBJ1-2 - TRBV5-6 13 CASSVTEIYGYTF
TRBJ2-5 - TRBV11-2 16 CASSSLAGAKQETQYF
TRBJ2-3 few TRBV6-6 17 CASSYPAWTGVIDTQYF
TRBJ1-2 many TRBV12-3/TRBV12-4 14 CASSNRGRVEGYTF
TRBJ1-5 - TRBV30 12 CAWSPGHQPQHF
TRBJ2-3 many TRBV7-6 11 CASSSTDTQYF
TRBJ2-3 many TRBV19 15 CASSMGQGNTDTQYF
TRBJ2-7 many TRBV12-3/TRBV12-4 12 CASSIGFYEQYF
TRBJ2-4 few TRBV4-2 17 CASSQEHGGLAKNIQYF
TRBJ1-1 few TRBV12-3/TRBV12-4 15 CASSPSRDRNTEAFF
TRBJ1-2 many TRBV12-3/TRBV12-4 15 CASSFFERANYGYTF
TRBJ1-5 many TRBV6-2/TRBV6-3 13 CASRHRGNQPQHF
TRBJ2-3 - TRBV4-3 16 CASSHQRGVDPDTQYF
TRBJ1-1 many TRBV12-3/TRBV12-4 12 CASSLVAGEAFF
TRBJ2-7 many TRBV29-1 14 CSVGRTGGWYEQYF
TRBJ2-3 many TRBV9 13 CASSVGATDTQYF
TRBJ1-6 many TRBV6-1 13 CAGRTGNDSPLHF
TRBJ1-4 - TRBV4-2 16 CASSQDPQGAGEKLFF
TRBJ1-3 many TRBV29-1 17 CSVGTGIVGRPGNTIYF
TRBJ1-1 medium-sized TRBV9 16 CASSVGSDPTFTEAFF
TRBJ2-5 many TRBV28 13 CASSFRLRETQYF
TRBJ2-3 many TRBV30 15 CAWSVDLWSADTQYF
TRBJ2-7 many TRBV20-1 13 CSARDRAISEQYF
TRBJ2-1 many TRBV11-3 16 CASSLGPGQGYNEQFF
TRBJ2-7 - TRBV12-3/TRBV12-4 15 CASLHSGGAPYEQYF